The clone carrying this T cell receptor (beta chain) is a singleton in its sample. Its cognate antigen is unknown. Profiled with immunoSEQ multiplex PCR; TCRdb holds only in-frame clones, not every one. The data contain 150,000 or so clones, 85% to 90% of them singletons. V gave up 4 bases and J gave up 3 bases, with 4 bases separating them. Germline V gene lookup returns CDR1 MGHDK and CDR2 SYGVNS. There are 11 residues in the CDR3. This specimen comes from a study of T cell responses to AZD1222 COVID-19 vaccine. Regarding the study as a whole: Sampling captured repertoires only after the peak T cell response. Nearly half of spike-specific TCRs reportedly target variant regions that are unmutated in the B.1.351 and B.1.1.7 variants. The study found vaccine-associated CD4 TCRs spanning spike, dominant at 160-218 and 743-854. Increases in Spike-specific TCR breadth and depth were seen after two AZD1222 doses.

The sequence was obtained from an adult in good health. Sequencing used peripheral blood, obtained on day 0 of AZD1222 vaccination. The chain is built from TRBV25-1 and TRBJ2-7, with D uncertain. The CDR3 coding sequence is TGTGCCAGCAGTGGCTTCTACGAGCAGTACTTC. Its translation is CASSGFYEQYF.